This T cell receptor (beta chain) derives from a study of T cells in Graves' hyperthyroidism and ophthalmopathy. Regarding the study as a whole: Most thyroid clonotypes with frequency above 0.001 were detected in blood.

The V gene's germline CDR1 is ENHRY and CDR2 SYGVKD. The V end lost 6 bases, the J end lost 5 bases, and 10 bases lay between the germline ends. The CDR3 runs to 13 residues. Concerning this clonotype itself: Its antigen is currently unknown.

Amplified TCR beta CDR3 regions came from RNA transcripts. Researchers ran a first-round RT-PCR on the TCR CDR3 using the HTBI primer set. Via MiXCR, TCRdb re-called the multiplex PCR reads, giving one row per CDR3 protein. This table has about 640,000 distinct CDR3 sequences, approximately 14% appearing once. Fresh peripheral blood, approximately 10 ml, was the source of the PBMCs. This sequence joins TRBV10-3 and TRBJ1-4; D is perhaps TRBD1 (5 bases). This receptor was taken from a woman between 50 and 59 years old with Graves' ophthalmopathy. Sequencing was carried out using blood. The CDR3, as DNA: TGTGCCATCAGCGACAGCTCCAATGAAAAACTGTTTTTT. This gives the protein CAISDSSNEKLFF.